Each of the 25 T cell receptor beta chains below was sequenced from the same sample in a study of breast tumors, draining lymph nodes, adjacent tissues (dated by TCRdb to 2015 to 2016). The library came from multiplex PCR. Sequencing was carried out with an Illumina HiSeq 2000. TCRdb handled the public reads itself, with Q25 trimming in fastp and clone calling in MiXCR, and kept productive beta chains. Merged by CDR3 protein, the rows form single entries marked with the most common genes and DNA. In this sample the table shows 150,000 to 200,000 distinct CDR3 sequences, 25% to 40% of which occur a single time. 4.3% of the sample is in the top ten clones. The lymph node samples were taken from the axillary draining lymph nodes of breast cancer patients. Sequenced input: axillary lymph node tissue. The source is a female donor with breast cancer. Some clones in this sample may be carry-over from other donors' samples.

This clonotype has more than one count but fewer than ten. The J gene is TRBJ1-5, the V gene TRBV6-6; D possibly corresponds to TRBD1 (6 bases). The germline V and J ends were trimmed by 5 bases and 4 bases, with 21 bases remaining between them. Germline loops: CDR1 MNHNY, CDR2 SVGAGI (reference sequence). CDR3 length: 17 residues. The CDR3 DNA follows: TGTGCCAGCAGTCAACGCGCCATCAGGGGTGGGAATCAGCCCCAGCATTTT. It specifies CASSQRAIRGGNQPQHF.

This clonotype occurred many times. The chain couples TRBV30 to TRBJ1-2; D gene ambiguous. Trimming cost V 5 bases and J 8 bases, with 12 bases left between them. In germline, CDR1 is GTSNPN, CDR2 SVGIG (reference sequence). This CDR3 spans 11 amino acids. For the CDR3, the DNA is TGTGCCTGGCTGGGTCTAGAAGGCTACACCTTC. It is translated as CAWLGLEGYTF. The full variable domain, in which reference TRBV30 and TRBJ1-2 provide the parts outside the CDR3, is SQTIHQWPATLVQPVGSPLSLECTVEGTSNPNLYWYRQAAGRGLQLLFYSVGIGQISSEVPQNLSASRPQDRQFILSSKKLLLSDSGFYLCAWLGLEGYTFGSGTRLTVV.

This clonotype was detected ten times or more. V usage is TRBV7-9 and J usage is TRBJ2-1; TRBD2 might be the D (5 bases). CDR1 and CDR2 (germline): SEHNR, FQNEAQ (reference sequence). The CDR3 runs to 14 residues. V was clipped by 3 bases and J by 5 bases, with 11 bases between them. DNA of the CDR3: TGTGCCAGCAGCTTTCCGGGATATGACAATGAGCAGTTCTTC. Translating gives CASSFPGYDNEQFF.

This clonotype was observed many times. The rearrangement links TRBV20-1 to TRBJ2-5; D perhaps matches TRBD2 (6 bases). The CDR3 loop spans 16 amino acids. Trimming removed 4 bases from V and 4 bases from J, with 22 bases in between. Germline loops: CDR1 DFQATT, CDR2 SNEGSKA (reference sequence). As DNA, the CDR3 is TGCAGTGCTATAGGACGGAGCTCGCCCGGGGGAGAGACCCAGTACTTC. This translates into CSAIGRSSPGGETQYF.

This clonotype came up a few times. The chain links TRBV3-1 to TRBJ2-3; 9 nucleotides match TRBD2. Germline V lookup: CDR1 LGHDT, CDR2 YNNKEL (reference sequence). The V segment lost 1 base and the J segment 6 bases; nucleotides outside the gene matches: 5. The CDR3 is 15 amino acids. CDR3 loop: CASSQVRGGPDTQYF. CDR3 DNA: TGTGCCAGCAGCCAAGTGCGGGGGGGCCCCGATACGCAGTATTTT.

The V and J genes are TRBV12-3 or TRBV12-4 and TRBJ2-1; possibly TRBD1 or TRBD2 for D (5 bases each). With 6 bases removed from V and 8 bases from J, the gap between germline ends came to 17 bases. The CDR3 sequence is 14 residues long. The DNA for the CDR3 is TGTGCCAGCAGAAAGCCCCGGGACCTCGATGAGCAGTTCTTC. Translating gives CASRKPRDLDEQFF.

The chain employs TRBV27 and TRBJ1-5, with a possible D match to TRBD1 (5 bases). Germline lookup yields CDR1 MNHEY and CDR2 SMNVEV (reference sequence). The CDR3 has 16 residues. V was trimmed by 3 bases and J by 3 bases, leaving 15 bases between them. Here the CDR3 reads CASSLYGAVTNQPQHF. CDR3 coding DNA: TGTGCCAGCAGTTTGTACGGGGCGGTCACCAATCAGCCCCAGCATTTT.

On this clonotype: A junction boundary mismatches the germline segment, possibly from a read error. The chain combines TRBV7-7 with TRBJ2-5; 8 bases are shared with TRBD1. CDR3 length: 14 amino acids. Per germline, CDR1 SSHAT and CDR2 FNYEAQ (reference sequence). CDR3 sequence (DNA): TGTGCTAGCAGCCATGGACAGGGAGAGGAGACCCAGTACTTC. This translates into CASSHGQGEETQYF.

Points on this clonotype: At one end, the junction sequence differs from germline, possibly due to a read error. The CDR3 reads CATSREQGFSYEQRF. In DNA, the CDR3 is TGTGCCACCAGCAGAGAACAGGGGTTCTCGTACGAGCAGCGCTTC. This sequence joins TRBV15 and TRBJ2-7; TRBD1 matches 7 bases. The CDR3 length is 15 residues. The germline V gene has CDR1 LNHNV and CDR2 YYDKDF (reference sequence).

This clonotype was seen just once. A read error may be the cause here, since a much bigger clone is one base away. The V and J genes are TRBV9 and TRBJ1-2; D perhaps matches TRBD1 (5 bases). The CDR3 contains 16 residues. Germline V gene sequence: CDR1 SGDLS, CDR2 YYNGEE. Trimming left V 4 bases short and J 6 bases short, with 22 bases between. The CDR3 here is CASSLGHSIEGDGYTF. In DNA form, the CDR3 reads TGTGCCAGCAGCTTAGGACACAGTATCGAGGGCGATGGCTACACCTTC.

This clonotype has a count of ten or more. V usage is TRBV5-1 and J usage is TRBJ2-1; 8 bases fit TRBD1. CDR1 SGHRS and CDR2 YFSETQ come from the germline V gene. This CDR3 spans 15 amino acids. With V trimmed by 1 base and J by 7 bases, 7 bases remained unmatched. CDR3 coding DNA: TGCGCCAGCAGCTTGACACAGGGGGTCGTAAATGAGCAGTTCTTC. Its protein is CASSLTQGVVNEQFF.

In its sample, this clonotype was seen many times. The chain combines TRBV9 with TRBJ2-3; D ambiguous. The V gene's germline CDR1 is SGDLS and CDR2 YYNGEE. Trimming cost V 1 base and J 2 bases, with 11 bases left between them. CDR3 length: 15 amino acids. This chain's CDR3 is CASSVIGHPTDTQYF. As DNA, the CDR3 is TGTGCCAGCAGCGTAATAGGGCACCCCACAGATACGCAGTATTTT.

On this clonotype: A much larger clone lies a single base off, so this may be a read error. The chain carries TRBV29-1 and TRBJ2-5; D is ambiguous. Germline V gene data show CDR1 as SQVTM and CDR2 as ANQGSEA. The CDR3 loop spans 14 amino acids. The CDR3 is CSLALNYPQETRYF. CDR3 DNA sequence: TGCAGCTTGGCCTTAAACTATCCACAAGAGACCCGGTACTTC. Drawing the rest from reference TRBV29-1 and TRBJ2-5, the complete variable domain is SAVISQKPSRDICQRGTSLTIQCQVDSQVTMMFWYRQQPGQSLTLIATANQGSEATYESGFVIDKFPISRPNLTFSTLTVSNMSPEDSSIYLCSLALNYPQETRYFGPGTRLLVL.

Ten or more counts support this clonotype. This chain joins TRBV20-1 and TRBJ1-3; the D gene is possibly TRBD1 (6 bases). V was shortened by 6 bases and J by 4 bases, with 16 bases between the two germline ends. Germline V CDR1 and CDR2: DFQATT, SNEGSKA (reference sequence). This CDR3 contains 14 residues. For the CDR3, the DNA is TGCAGTGCCGTGGAACCGGGACAAGGAAACACCATATATTTT. This codes for CSAVEPGQGNTIYF.

This clonotype was recorded only once. This chain links TRBV7-6 with TRBJ2-3; D could derive from TRBD1 or TRBD2 (5 bases each). The CDR3 contains 15 residues. V was pared by 2 bases and J by 11 bases, with 20 bases between. Germline V gene data show CDR1 as SGHVS and CDR2 as FNYEAQ. CDR3 sequence reads: CASSLMRGAYNEQYF. The CDR3 DNA reads as TGTGCCAGCAGCTTAATGAGGGGCGCCTACAATGAGCAGTATTTT.

The chain carries TRBV11-3 and TRBJ2-7; 7 bases line up with TRBD1. The CDR3 runs to 15 residues. Per the germline V gene, CDR1 is SGHNT and CDR2 is YENEEA. V shed 6 bases, J shed 4 bases, and the junction held 12 bases outside the gene matches. CDR3 sequence reads: CASRRAGTAPYEQYF. CDR3 DNA: TGTGCCAGCAGGCGAGCCGGGACAGCGCCATACGAGCAGTACTTC.

In its sample, this clonotype was seen many times. DNA of the CDR3: TGTGCCATCAGTGAGTCACTGTGGACAGGGGTAAACTATGGCTACACCTTC. Translating gives CAISESLWTGVNYGYTF. The J gene is TRBJ1-2, the V gene TRBV10-3, with 9 bases matching TRBD1. CDR1 and CDR2 (germline): ENHRY, SYGVKD. The CDR3 is 17 amino acids. The V segment lost 0 bases and the J segment 2 bases; nucleotides outside the gene matches: 7.

This clonotype was seen many times. The chain uses TRBV7-9 and TRBJ2-3; no firm D call. The CDR3 runs 16 residues. Trimming took 3 bases from V and 4 from J, leaving 17 bases between them. The germline V gene has CDR1 SEHNR and CDR2 FQNEAQ (reference sequence). The CDR3 nucleotides read TGTGCCAGCAGCTTGGTATACCGTGGCGATCCAGATACGCAGTATTTT. It encodes CASSLVYRGDPDTQYF.

This chain uses TRBV28 with TRBJ2-7; D unclear. V was shortened by 3 bases and J by 5 bases, with 8 bases between the two germline ends. CDR1 is MDHEN and CDR2 is SYDVKM in the germline V gene. This CDR3 has 12 residues. This chain's CDR3 is CASSFRVHEQYF. The DNA for the CDR3 is TGTGCCAGCAGTTTCCGGGTCCACGAGCAGTACTTC.

Turning to this clonotype: The CDR3 end shows no conserved phenylalanine or tryptophan, and so a read error is likely. The chain carries TRBV15 and TRBJ2-1; D is uncertain. This CDR3 is 13 amino acids long. Germline V lookup: CDR1 LNHNV, CDR2 YYDKDF (reference sequence). The V end was cut by 3 bases, the J end by 5 bases, with 8 bases between. The CDR3 nucleotides read TGTGCCACCAGCAGGGGCCACAACAATGAGCAGTTCCTC. Translated, it gives CATSRGHNNEQFL.

Many counts were recorded for this clonotype. The chain has TRBV13 and TRBJ2-2, with D perhaps TRBD1 or TRBD2 (5 bases each). The CDR3 is made up of 16 amino acids. CDR1 is PRHDT and CDR2 is FYEKMQ in the germline V gene (reference sequence). V was pared by 8 bases and J by 1 base, with 17 bases between. Here the CDR3 DNA reads TGTGCCAGCCGCCCTCCCGAGGGGTTGAACACCGGGGAGCTGTTTTTT. It codes for CASRPPEGLNTGELFF.

There are many counts of this clonotype. The V call is TRBV5-8, the J call TRBJ2-6; the D is unclear. The CDR3 totals 15 residues. V lost 0 bases to trimming and J lost 0 bases, with 4 bases between them. CDR1 and CDR2 (germline): SGHTS, YDEGEE. The CDR3 is CASSLDTSGANVLTF. As DNA, the CDR3 is TGTGCCAGCAGCTTGGATACCTCTGGGGCCAACGTCCTGACTTTC.

As to this clonotype: At one end, the junction sequence differs from germline, possibly due to a read error. The chain joins TRBV10-2 to TRBJ2-7, with D possibly matching TRBD2 (6 bases). Germline V gives CDR1 WSHSY, CDR2 SAAADI. The CDR3 runs 14 residues. The CDR3 coding sequence is TGCGCCAGCTGTTCGGACGGGAGCGTCTACGAGCAGCACTTC. Translated, it gives CASCSDGSVYEQHF.

The chain uses TRBV9 and TRBJ2-2; D may be TRBD1 (5 bases). This CDR3 has 16 residues. Trimming removed 0 bases at V and 0 bases at J, with 9 bases between. Germline V CDR1 and CDR2: SGDLS, YYNGEE. The CDR3 loop reads CASSVGGCANTGELFF. The CDR3 nucleotides are TGTGCCAGCAGCGTAGGGGGCTGTGCGAACACCGGGGAGCTGTTTTTT.

The chain couples TRBV20-1 to TRBJ2-7; 8 bases map to TRBD2. V lost 6 bases, J lost 2 bases, and 9 bases stayed unmatched. Germline V gene sequence: CDR1 DFQATT, CDR2 SNEGSKA (reference sequence). The CDR3 spans 14 residues. CDR3 amino acids: CSAILADNPYEQYF. The DNA for the CDR3 is TGCAGTGCCATACTAGCGGACAACCCCTACGAGCAGTACTTC.